Here is one T cell receptor (beta chain) with its context. The clone's antigen remains unknown. No much larger clonotype is one base removed from it; base qualities were not supplied. This sample was taken from a study of chemoradiotherapy in HPV16-positive cancers (dated by TCRdb to between 2022 and 2023). In the study overall: Functional T-cell assays on cells from two HPV16-positive patients defined candidate HPV-specific T-cell clones and common TCR motifs. The study asked whether T-cell immunity against the HPV oncoproteins E6 and E7 changes during chemoradiotherapy and whether it affects survival. The candidate HPV-specific TCRs and motifs were then tracked in TCR repertoires from around 86 patients with HPV-related cancers. General conclusions and limits of the study: In HPV16-positive patients, expansion of HPV-responsive T cells during chemoradiotherapy was associated with improved recurrence-free survival. The functional definition of HPV-specific T cells was derived from only a couple of HPV16-positive patients, and the survival association was reported for HPV16-positive patients. Expansion of candidate HPV-specific clones and E7-related TCR motifs was observed in the tumor microenvironment during treatment, whereas no such expansion was observed for non-HPV-specific T cells.

Repertoires were sampled repeatedly over the course of chemoradiotherapy so that clonal expansion in the tumor microenvironment could be followed. Library prep was done by the immunoSEQ multiplex PCR assay. TCRdb limited this immuneACCESS table to in-frame rearrangements with V and J called. A share of clones is missing; checked studies link under half to unresolved V genes, and the rest is unexplained. For this sample the table gives about 1,800 clones, of which roughly 82% were detected only once. Around 6.3% of the sample belongs to the ten largest clones. CDR1 and CDR2 were assigned from the germline V gene (reference sequence) as DFQATT and SNEGSKA. At the junction V is shortened by 7 bases and J by 9 bases, with 12 bases in between. The CDR3 goes from the cysteine to the phenylalanine over 10 residues. Only the CDR3 portion is preserved as DNA: 30 bases, with reading frame beginning at the first base.

The material was tumor tissue, obtained from a patient who underwent chemoradiotherapy. This TCR was recovered from a human donor with HPV-associated anogenital cancer. Recombination linked TRBV20-1 to TRBJ2-5; TRBD2 might be the D gene, on 5 matching bases. The CDR3 protein: CSVGGRAQYF. The DNA sequence is given as TGCAGTGTAGGAGGAAGGGCCCAGTACTTC.